What follows are 20 T cell receptor beta chains derived from one specimen sequenced in a study of blood T cells in healthy people across ages. For the second PCR, which ran for roughly 7 to 11 cycles, a sample-barcoded 5' primer and a J-beta primer mix were used. One entry per CDR3 protein results from TCRdb running MiXCR on the 5' RACE reads. The table shows over 500,000 distinct CDR3 sequences, with 52% occurring only once. The material sequenced was blood. These receptors came from a woman of 80 years or more in good health.

The V call is TRBV10-3, the J call TRBJ2-7, with 8 bases matching TRBD2. There are 15 residues in the CDR3. Germline V gives CDR1 ENHRY, CDR2 SYGVKD. V trimming: 0 bases; J trimming: 2 bases; junction bases outside the gene matches: 3. The CDR3: CAISESERETYEQYF. The CDR3 DNA reads TGTGCCATCAGTGAGTCCGAGCGGGAGACCTACGAGCAGTACTTC.

This rearrangement joins TRBV20-1 to TRBJ2-5, with TRBD2 matching 11 bases. The better agreement between TRBJ2-7 and the DNA end casts doubt on the J call. CDR1 DFQATT and CDR2 SNEGSKA come from the germline V gene (reference sequence). The CDR3 runs to 13 residues. The CDR3 loop is CSALTGLADEQYF. The CDR3 DNA reads TGCAGTGCTCTTACGGGACTAGCGGACGAGCAGTACTTC.

The chain links TRBV7-9 to TRBJ2-5; 12 positions agree with TRBD2. The DNA end favors TRBJ2-7, so the J call may be wrong. Germline V gives CDR1 SEHNR, CDR2 FQNEAQ (reference sequence). The CDR3 runs to 16 residues. For the CDR3, the DNA is TGTGCCAGCAGCTCCCTGACTAGCGGGGGACCCTACGAGCAGTACTTC. Encoded protein: CASSSLTSGGPYEQYF.

Comments on this clonotype: The germline gene is not matched at one end of the junction; a read error may be the cause. V and J are TRBV7-2 and TRBJ2-6; unclear D gene. Germline V gene sequence: CDR1 SGHTA, CDR2 FQGNSA. The CDR3 is made up of 15 amino acids. Written as DNA, the CDR3 is TGTGCCGGCAGCTTAGTCGCAAATGGGGCCAACGTCCTGACTTTC. It yields the protein CAGSLVANGANVLTF.

The chain combines TRBV5-1 with TRBJ2-3; D tentatively reads TRBD1 or TRBD2 (5 bases each). Germline CDR1 SGHRS, CDR2 YFSETQ. The CDR3 contains 16 residues. Trimming removed 1 base at V and 0 bases at J, with 12 bases between. The CDR3 DNA sequence: TGCGCCAGCAGCTTGAGGGACCCGACTAGCACAGATACGCAGTATTTT. Protein sequence: CASSLRDPTSTDTQYF.

The chain couples TRBV7-8 to TRBJ2-6; tentative D call: TRBD2 (7 bases). Germline lookup yields CDR1 SGHVS and CDR2 FQNEAQ. This CDR3 is 17 amino acids long. V lost 5 bases, J lost 0 bases, and 14 bases lay in between. The CDR3 loop reads CASSLRGADSGANVLTF. CDR3 DNA: TGTGCCAGCAGCCTCCGGGGGGCTGACTCTGGGGCCAACGTCCTGACTTTC.

There are many counts of this clonotype. The J gene is TRBJ2-1, the V gene TRBV9, with TRBD2 matching over 9 bases. CDR1 and CDR2 from the germline V gene are SGDLS and YYNGEE. J was trimmed by 8 bases and V by 0 bases; bases with no gene match: 9. The CDR3 extends over 16 amino acids. The CDR3 nucleotides are TGTGCCAGCAGCGTAGTCGGGACTAGCTCGACCCATGAGCAGTTCTTC. It yields the protein CASSVVGTSSTHEQFF. The entire variable domain, with the rest obtained from reference TRBV9 and TRBJ2-1, is as follows: DSGVTQTPKHLITATGQRVTLRCSPRSGDLSVYWYQQSLDQGLQFLIQYYNGEERAKGNILERFSAQQFPDLHSELNLSSLELGDSALYFCASSVVGTSSTHEQFFGPGTRLTVL.

This clonotype was counted ten times or more. V gene TRBV29-1 combines with J gene TRBJ2-1; the D gene is possibly TRBD2 (6 bases). The CDR3 consists of 11 residues. Per the germline V gene, CDR1 is SQVTM and CDR2 is ANQGSEA. The V end was cut by 6 bases, the J end by 10 bases, with 13 bases between. The DNA of the CDR3 is TGCAGCGTCTCTAAGCGGGTGGAGCAGTTCTTC. Translating it yields CSVSKRVEQFF.

This sequence joins TRBV5-1 and TRBJ2-1, with 7 positions matching TRBD2. Germline V gives CDR1 SGHRS, CDR2 YFSETQ. V lost 4 bases, J lost 5 bases, and 15 bases stayed unmatched. This CDR3 is 17 amino acids long. CDR3 nucleotides: TGCGCCAGCAGCCGTACCCGGGCTAGCGGTTATCACAATGAGCAGTTCTTC. Amino acid sequence: CASSRTRASGYHNEQFF.

In regard to this clonotype: Since a much larger clone is just one base distant, this may be a read error. The genes are TRBV12-3 or TRBV12-4 and TRBJ2-1; 8 nucleotides line up with TRBD2. J was trimmed by 7 bases and V by 6 bases; bases with no gene match: 11. The CDR3 totals 15 residues. The CDR3 sequence is CASSISRAGVNEQFF. CDR3 nucleotides: TGTGCCAGCAGCATTTCGCGAGCGGGGGTAAATGAGCAGTTCTTC.

The CDR3 bases are TGTGCCAGCAGCCGCCAAGGACTAGCGGGAAAAGAGACCCGGTACTTC. Its protein is CASSRQGLAGKETRYF. The chain uses TRBV7-2 and TRBJ2-7; 12 positions match TRBD2. J was trimmed by 12 bases and V by 5 bases; bases with no gene match: 17. The CDR3 runs to 16 residues. The V gene's germline CDR1 is SGHTA and CDR2 FQGNSA.

There are a few counts of this clonotype. This chain uses TRBV5-1 with TRBJ2-2; 8 nucleotides line up with TRBD1. The CDR3 is made up of 16 amino acids. Trimming removed 4 bases from V and 1 base from J; junction bases left unmatched: 6. CDR1 is SGHRS and CDR2 is YFSETQ in the germline V gene. The CDR3 protein is CASSPRTGLNTGELFF. The CDR3 nucleotides are TGCGCCAGCAGCCCCAGGACAGGGTTGAACACCGGGGAGCTGTTTTTT. Full variable domain (rest looked up from reference TRBV5-1 and TRBJ2-2): KAGVTQTPRYLIKTRGQQVTLSCSPISGHRSVSWYQQTPGQGLQFLFEYFSETQRNKGNFPGRFSGRQFSNSRSEMNVSTLELGDSALYLCASSPRTGLNTGELFFGEGSRLTVL.

A single count supports this clonotype. A much more abundant neighbour one base away suggests this may be a read error. The V and J genes are TRBV20-1 and TRBJ1-2; weak D call: TRBD1 (6 bases). The CDR3 is 12 residues long. Germline V gene lookup returns CDR1 DFQATT and CDR2 SNEGSKA (reference sequence). The chain's CDR3 is CGATPGTNGYTF. CDR3 nucleotide sequence: TGCGGTGCTACTCCCGGGACAAACGGCTACACCTTC.

This clonotype was recorded at least ten times. The J gene is TRBJ2-3, the V gene TRBV29-1; 7 positions agree with TRBD1. Trimming at V came to 0 bases and at J to 5 bases, leaving 8 bases not matched to a gene. Germline V gives CDR1 SQVTM, CDR2 ANQGSEA. The CDR3 runs 15 residues. Here the CDR3 DNA reads TGCAGCGTTGAAGATCGGGGCAGGGGGAAAGATACGCAGTATTTT. Translating it yields CSVEDRGRGKDTQYF.

This sequence joins TRBV7-3 and TRBJ2-5, with a possible D match to TRBD2 (5 bases). The CDR3 runs to 15 residues. Trimming stripped 4 bases from V and 11 bases from J, with 23 bases between. Germline CDR1 is SGHTA and CDR2 is FQGTGA. The CDR3 DNA follows: TGTGCCAGCAGCTACGCCGCGGGCATGTACAATGAGCAGTACTTC. This codes for CASSYAAGMYNEQYF.

Details on this clonotype: Just one base apart from a much larger clone, this may be a read error. The chain joins TRBV15 to TRBJ1-2; D is unresolved. This CDR3 is 13 amino acids long. Germline-derived CDR1 and CDR2 are LNHNV and YYDKDF (reference sequence). CDR3 in DNA: TGTGACCAGACGACCCGAGCTAACTATGGCTACACCTTC. Encoded protein: CDQTTRANYGYTF.

The gene calls are TRBV5-6 and TRBJ2-7; 12 nucleotides line up with TRBD2. The J call could be wrong; TRBJ2-4 is a better fit for the DNA end. Germline lookup yields CDR1 SGHDT and CDR2 YYEEEE. The CDR3 runs 17 residues. The CDR3 here is CASSRPGLAGPHRIQYF. The CDR3 DNA reads as TGTGCCAGCAGCCGTCCGGGACTAGCGGGTCCACATCGCATTCAGTACTTC.

Concerning this clonotype itself: This may stem from a read error, because a much larger clone lies one nucleotide away. The conserved phenylalanine or tryptophan is not found at the CDR3 terminus, so this likely reflects a read error. This chain connects TRBV20-1 to TRBJ1-2; D is uncertain. CDR3 length: 12 amino acids. Trimming shortened V by 4 bases and J by 4 bases, and 10 bases separated the two germline ends. The germline V gene encodes CDR1 DFQATT and CDR2 SNEGSKA (reference sequence). CDR3 protein: CSATQRAYGYTL. The DNA of the CDR3 is TGCAGTGCTACCCAGAGGGCCTATGGCTACACCTTG.

Here the CDR3 reads CASSSQGVRNQPQHF. DNA of the CDR3: TGTGCCAGCAGTTCCCAGGGGGTTCGCAATCAGCCCCAGCATTTT. The rearrangement uses TRBV7-9 and TRBJ1-5; the match to TRBD1 covers 7 bases. The CDR3 is made up of 15 amino acids. CDR1 and CDR2 from the germline V gene are SEHNR and FQNEAQ (reference sequence). The J segment lost 2 bases and the V segment lost 6 bases, leaving 7 bases of the junction unmatched.

CDR3 region: CASSLGSKAVEAFF. In DNA form, the CDR3 reads TGCGCCAGCAGCTTGGGGTCCAAAGCCGTAGAAGCTTTCTTT. V and J are TRBV5-1 and TRBJ1-1; D not certain. The CDR3 contains 14 residues. The V gene's germline CDR1 is SGHRS and CDR2 YFSETQ. Trimming stripped 0 bases from V and 8 bases from J, with 14 bases between.